This paragraph reports one T cell receptor (beta chain). This clonotype showed up just a few times. Its antigen remains undetermined. No much larger clone exists at a distance of one base, and base qualities are not known. The source of the sample is a study of human T cells and chemical hapten exposure (dated by TCRdb to about 2021). Notes on the research overall: For sensitization, 2% DPC in acetone was applied to a roughly 2 cm by roughly 2 cm area of upper inner arm skin. The libraries were sequenced as a pool, and the TCR yield per sample differed mostly because of small variations in library volumes within the pool. Patient blood was sampled pre-sensitization (week 0) and at 2, 6 and about 24 weeks after DPC sensitization. Throughout the approximately 22-week study period, patients were also given weekly therapeutic DPC doses on the scalp. Alopecia areata with under or over 50% scalp involvement, alopecia totalis and alopecia universalis were represented in the patient cohort, which was mostly female. The study tracked peripheral blood TCR repertoire changes in vivo during primary and secondary sensitization to the hapten diphenylcyclopropenone (DPC) in alopecia patients. About 28 alopecia patients gave blood for TCR sequencing at one to four time points (pre-sensitization, 2, 6 and 24 weeks). Patch testing was done on the upper back using Finn chambers containing 0.01% DPC, and results were scored after 6 days according to International Contact Dermatitis Research Group standards. The investigation overall reported the following: Significantly more large CDR3 similarity clusters were formed by expanded TCRs than by pre-sensitization or healthy control sets, consistent with antigen-driven responses. No change with DPC sensitization was found in the number of TCRs above 1 in 1000 frequency, and no evidence of global repertoire structure alterations was found. Alopecia, a presumed autoimmune disease, was present in all patients, so the immune response of the patients might differ from that of healthy individuals. Repeated subsampling changed both the strength of the expansion versus patch-test correlation and the threshold at which the correlation became significant. Patch test score correlated positively with the number of PT1 expanded TCRs, reaching significance at thresholds 8, 16 and 32 but not at 4.

This specimen's time point label, interpreted: patch test 1, 2 weeks after DPC sensitization. What this sample's treatment or condition label stands for: therapeutic diphenylcyclopropenone sensitization with weekly scalp DPC. At each patch-test visit, blood was drawn before the patch test was applied. Patients were considered eligible if aged 18 to 70, diagnosed with alopecia and deemed suitable for DPC therapy, and patients were excluded if pregnant. Total RNA was isolated from unfractionated whole blood collected in Tempus Blood RNA tubes. The V and J ends are trimmed by 7 bases and 6 bases, leaving 9 bases between them. The germline V gene provides CDR1 MNHEY and CDR2 SVGEGT. The cysteine opens and the phenylalanine closes a CDR3 of 11 amino acids. Just the 33-base CDR3 DNA is kept, in frame starting at base 1. The library was produced with RACE. Sequencer: NextSeq 500. Library preparation attached unique molecular identifiers to individual cDNA molecules for quantitative, reproducible TCR counting. Both TCR alpha and TCR beta chains were sequenced from each blood RNA sample. The original pipeline was this. The median number of TCRs per sample was 95,638, ranging from 23,224 to 690,600. The Decombinator software suite was used to annotate V, J and CDR3 in the TCR reads. Every sample was subsampled to the same number of TCRs (28,000) for the PS versus PT1 abundance plots. Expanded TCRs were defined as absent before sensitization and observed at least eight times at the 2-week time point. TCRdb trimmed the raw reads at Q25, called clones with MiXCR and kept productive beta chains. Records with the same CDR3 protein are collapsed into one entry carrying the most frequent genes and DNA. The V and J calls come from TCRdb's annotation, not from the publication. In all, the sample holds around 340,000 distinct CDR3 sequences, and approximately 6.3% of those were seen once. The ten biggest clones cover about 8% of the sample.

The clonotype originates from a woman aged 18-29 years with alopecia areata. Some clones in this sample may be carry-over from other donors' samples. The sequenced sample was whole blood, obtained in connection with sensitization to the hapten diphenylcyclopropenone (DPC). Recombination joined TRBV6-2 or TRBV6-3 with TRBJ2-5; the D gene remains uncertain. The nucleotide sequence is given as TGTGCCAGCACATCGGTGCAGACCCAGTACTTC. Its translation is CASTSVQTQYF.